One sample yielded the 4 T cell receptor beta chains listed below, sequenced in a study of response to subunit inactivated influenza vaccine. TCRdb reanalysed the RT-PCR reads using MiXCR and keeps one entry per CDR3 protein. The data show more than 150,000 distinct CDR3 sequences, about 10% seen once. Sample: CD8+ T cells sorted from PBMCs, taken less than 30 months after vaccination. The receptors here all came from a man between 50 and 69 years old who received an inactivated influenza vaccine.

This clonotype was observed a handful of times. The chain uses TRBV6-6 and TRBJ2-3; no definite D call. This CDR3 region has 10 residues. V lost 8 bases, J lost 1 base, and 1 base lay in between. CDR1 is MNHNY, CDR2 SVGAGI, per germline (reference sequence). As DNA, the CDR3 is TGTGCCAGCGGCACAGATACGCAGTATTTT. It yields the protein CASGTDTQYF.

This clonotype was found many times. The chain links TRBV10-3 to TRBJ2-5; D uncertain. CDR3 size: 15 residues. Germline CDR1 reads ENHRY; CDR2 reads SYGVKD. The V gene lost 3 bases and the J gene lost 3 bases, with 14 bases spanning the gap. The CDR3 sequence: CAISDRKIGEETQYF. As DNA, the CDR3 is TGTGCCATCAGTGACCGCAAGATTGGGGAAGAGACCCAGTACTTC.

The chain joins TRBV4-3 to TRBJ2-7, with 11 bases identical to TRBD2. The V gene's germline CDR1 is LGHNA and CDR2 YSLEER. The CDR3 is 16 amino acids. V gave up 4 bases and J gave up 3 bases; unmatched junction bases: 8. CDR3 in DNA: TGCGCCAGCAGCCCGGGGACTAGCGGAAACAACTACGAGCAGTACTTC. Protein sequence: CASSPGTSGNNYEQYF.

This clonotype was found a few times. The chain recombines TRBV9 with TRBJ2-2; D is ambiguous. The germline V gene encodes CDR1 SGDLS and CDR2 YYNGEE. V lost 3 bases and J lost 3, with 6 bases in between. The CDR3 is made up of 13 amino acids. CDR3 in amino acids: CASSEFYTGELFF. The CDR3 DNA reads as TGTGCCAGCAGCGAGTTCTACACCGGGGAGCTGTTTTTT.